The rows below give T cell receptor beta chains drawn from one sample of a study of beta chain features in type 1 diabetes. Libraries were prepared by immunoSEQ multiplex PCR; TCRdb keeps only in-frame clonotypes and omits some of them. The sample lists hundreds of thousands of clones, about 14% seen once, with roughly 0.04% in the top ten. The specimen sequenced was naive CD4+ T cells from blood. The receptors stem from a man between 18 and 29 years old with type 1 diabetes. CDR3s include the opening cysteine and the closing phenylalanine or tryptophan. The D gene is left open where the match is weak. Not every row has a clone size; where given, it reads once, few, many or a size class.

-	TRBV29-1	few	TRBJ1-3	CSVGVSGNTIYF	TGCAGCGTGGGGGTCTCTGGAAACACCATATATTTT
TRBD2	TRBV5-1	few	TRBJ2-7	CASSSSGLGIEQYF	TGCGCCAGCAGCTCGTCGGGACTAGGGATAGAGCAGTACTTC
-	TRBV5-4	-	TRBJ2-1	CASSLAGRNEQFF	TGTGCCAGCAGCTTGGCCGGGCGGAATGAGCAGTTCTTC
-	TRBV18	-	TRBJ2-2	CASQPIGRNTGELFF	TGTGCCAGCCAACCTATTGGGAGGAACACCGGGGAGCTGTTTTTT
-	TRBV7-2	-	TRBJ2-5	CASSLRAAGIETQYF	TGTGCCAGCAGCTTAAGAGCGGCGGGTATAGAGACCCAGTACTTC
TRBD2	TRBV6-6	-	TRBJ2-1	CASIRSGSHNEQFF	TGTGCCAGCATTCGAAGCGGGAGTCACAATGAGCAGTTCTTC
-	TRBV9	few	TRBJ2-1	CASSVSNEQFF	TGTGCCAGCAGCGTCTCCAATGAGCAGTTCTTC
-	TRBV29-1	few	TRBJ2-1	CSVAWNRVSNEQFF	TGCAGCGTAGCATGGAACCGGGTGAGCAATGAGCAGTTCTTC
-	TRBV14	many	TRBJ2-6	CASSRASGANVLTF	TGTGCCAGCAGCCGCGCCTCTGGGGCCAACGTCCTGACTTTC
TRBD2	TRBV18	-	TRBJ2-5	CASSPRLAGEDNWETQYF	TGTGCCAGCTCACCACGGCTAGCGGGAGAGGATAATTGGGAGACCCAGTACTTC
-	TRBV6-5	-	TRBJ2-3	CASSYSSTDTQYF	TGTGCCAGCAGTTACTCTAGCACAGATACGCAGTATTTT
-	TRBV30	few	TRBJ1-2	CAWSTHGNYGYTF	TGTGCCTGGAGTACGCACGGAAACTATGGCTACACCTTC
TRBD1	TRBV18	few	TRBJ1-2	CASSPQVQGGNYGYTF	TGTGCCAGCTCACCCCAGGTCCAGGGGGGAAACTATGGCTACACCTTC
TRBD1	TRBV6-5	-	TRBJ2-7	CASSPGGSYEQYF	TGTGCCAGCAGCCCAGGGGGCTCCTACGAGCAGTACTTC
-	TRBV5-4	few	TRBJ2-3	CASSLEADTQYF	TGTGCCAGCAGCTTGGAGGCAGATACGCAGTATTTT
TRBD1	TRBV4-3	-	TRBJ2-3	CASSQQGAGTDTQYF	TGCGCCAGCAGCCAACAGGGGGCTGGCACAGATACGCAGTATTTT
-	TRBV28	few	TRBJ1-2	CASSLDRSYTYTF	TGTGCCAGCAGTTTAGACAGGTCTTACACCTACACCTTC
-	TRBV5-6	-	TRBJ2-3	CASSNPGLRTDTQYF	TGTGCCAGCAGCAACCCGGGACTCCGCACAGATACGCAGTATTTT
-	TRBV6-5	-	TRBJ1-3	CASSYGNTIYF	TGTGCCAGCAGTTACGGAAACACCATATATTTT
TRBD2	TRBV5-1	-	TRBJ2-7	CASSLGNSGRAEEQYF	TGCGCCAGCAGCTTAGGCAATAGCGGGAGGGCGGAAGAGCAGTACTTC
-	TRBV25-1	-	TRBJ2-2	CASSVITGELFF	TGTGCCAGCAGTGTTATCACCGGGGAGCTGTTTTTT
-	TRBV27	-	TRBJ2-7	CASSFVTAVTYEQYF	TGTGCCAGCAGTTTCGTCACAGCGGTGACCTACGAGCAGTACTTC
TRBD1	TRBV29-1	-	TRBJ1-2	CSVEWITGGLYGYTF	TGCAGCGTTGAATGGATAACAGGGGGCCTCTATGGCTACACCTTC
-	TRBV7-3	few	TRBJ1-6	CASSPDGSRNSPLHF	TGTGCCAGCAGCCCGGACGGCAGCAGAAATTCACCCCTCCACTTT
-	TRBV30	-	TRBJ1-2	CAWSLGQNYGYTF	TGTGCCTGGAGTTTGGGGCAGAACTATGGCTACACCTTC
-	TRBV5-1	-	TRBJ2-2	CASSLSPNTGELFF	TGCGCCAGCAGCTTGAGCCCGAACACCGGGGAGCTGTTTTTT
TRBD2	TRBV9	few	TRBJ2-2	CASSVRTSEGELFF	TGTGCCAGCAGCGTCAGGACTAGCGAGGGGGAGCTGTTTTTT
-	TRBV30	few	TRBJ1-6	CAWSAAYSHSPLHF	TGTGCCTGGAGTGCCGCCTATTCACATTCACCCCTCCACTTT
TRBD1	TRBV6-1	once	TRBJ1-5	CASVRGPGDQPQHF	TGTGCCAGCGTTAGGGGGCCGGGGGATCAGCCCCAGCATTTT
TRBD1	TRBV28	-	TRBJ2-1	CASSPSLTGGPRFF	TGTGCCAGCAGTCCCTCACTCACAGGGGGTCCTCGGTTCTTC
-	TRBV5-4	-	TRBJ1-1	CASSLDEGGWTEAFF	TGTGCCAGCAGCTTGGATGAAGGGGGATGGACTGAAGCTTTCTTT
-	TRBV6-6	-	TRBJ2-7	CASSYSVLGGEQYF	TGTGCCAGCAGTTACTCTGTTCTGGGTGGGGAGCAGTACTTC
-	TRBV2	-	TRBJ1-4	CASSRVSFEKLFF	TGTGCCAGCAGTCGGGTCAGCTTTGAAAAACTGTTTTTT
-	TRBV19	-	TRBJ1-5	CASSMGRLGQQPQHF	TGTGCCAGTAGTATGGGGAGGTTAGGCCAGCAGCCCCAGCATTTT
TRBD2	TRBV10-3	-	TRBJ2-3	CAISEELAGQADTQYF	TGTGCCATCAGTGAAGAACTAGCGGGGCAAGCAGATACGCAGTATTTT
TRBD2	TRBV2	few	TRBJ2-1	CASSEELAGLNEQFF	TGTGCCAGCAGTGAAGAGCTAGCGGGGCTCAATGAGCAGTTCTTC
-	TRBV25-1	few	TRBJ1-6	CASSLMNSPLHF	TGTGCCAGCAGTTTAATGAATTCACCCCTCCACTTT
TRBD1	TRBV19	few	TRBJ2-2	CASSSRGQGHGELFF	TGTGCCAGTAGTAGCCGGGGACAGGGCCACGGGGAGCTGTTTTTT
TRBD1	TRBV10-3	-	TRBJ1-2	CAITEGQRYGYTF	TGTGCCATCACCGAGGGACAGCGCTATGGCTACACCTTC
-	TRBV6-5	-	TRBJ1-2	CASTTGGYTF	TGTGCCAGTACCACAGGGGGCTACACCTTC
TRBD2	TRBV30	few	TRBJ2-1	CATGDYDYNEQFF	TGTGCCACCGGGGACTACGACTACAATGAGCAGTTCTTC
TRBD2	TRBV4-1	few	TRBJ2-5	CADGTSGRGETQYF	TGCGCCGACGGGACTAGCGGGAGAGGGGAGACCCAGTACTTC
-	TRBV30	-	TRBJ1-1	CAWSVPGPEAFF	TGTGCCTGGAGTGTACCGGGACCCGAAGCTTTCTTT
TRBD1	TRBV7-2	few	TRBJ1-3	CASSFQSRDSYSGNTIYF	TGTGCCAGCAGTTTCCAATCCCGGGACAGTTACTCTGGAAACACCATATATTTT
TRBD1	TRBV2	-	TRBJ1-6	CATPLGAGGNSPLHF	TGTGCCACCCCACTGGGGGCAGGGGGTAATTCACCCCTCCACTTT
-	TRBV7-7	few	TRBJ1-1	CASSFGMNTEAFF	TGTGCTAGCAGCTTCGGGATGAACACTGAAGCTTTCTTT
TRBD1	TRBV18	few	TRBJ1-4	CASSPTTGTANEKLFF	TGTGCCAGCTCACCGACGACCGGGACAGCTAATGAAAAACTGTTTTTT
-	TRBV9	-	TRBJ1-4	CASSVGPRVEEKLFF	TGTGCCAGCAGCGTAGGACCGAGGGTGGAAGAAAAACTGTTTTTT
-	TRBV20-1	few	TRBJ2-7	CSASLSYEQYF	TGCAGTGCATCCCTTTCCTACGAGCAGTACTTC
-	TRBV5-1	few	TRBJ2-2	CASSLGTRELFF	TGCGCCAGCAGCTTGGGGACCCGGGAGCTGTTTTTT